The 23 T cell receptor beta chains reported below all come from one sample, sequenced in a study of cytomegalovirus exposure and HLA in healthy donors. Both 60 Vbeta primers and 13 Jbeta primers went into the PCR. Profiling relied on immunoSEQ multiplex PCR, and the TCRdb table lists in-frame clones only, not all of them. In the table there are roughly 61,000 clones, roughly 90% of which are singletons. Sequences were obtained from PBMCs. Receptor source: a man in his thirties or forties in good health and CMV-seropositive.

V usage is TRBV15 and J usage is TRBJ1-5; tentatively, D is TRBD1 (5 bases). CDR3 length: 13 residues. Germline-derived CDR1 and CDR2 are LNHNV and YYDKDF (reference sequence). V lost 4 bases and J 9 bases, leaving 13 bases between the germline ends. The CDR3: CATSTKTVRPQHF. The CDR3 DNA is TGTGCCACCAGCACTAAGACAGTTCGGCCCCAGCATTTT.

J is TRBJ1-1 and V is TRBV18; D not resolved. V was clipped by 6 bases and J by 0 bases, with 11 bases between them. Germline V lookup: CDR1 KGHSH, CDR2 LQKENI. This CDR3 region has 14 residues. The CDR3 spells CASSHIKMNTEAFF. As DNA, the CDR3 is TGTGCCAGCTCCCACATTAAGATGAACACTGAAGCTTTCTTT.

V usage is TRBV21-1 and J usage is TRBJ2-1; the D segment call TRBD1 is taken from the table without a DNA check. TRBV21-1 is an annotated pseudogene. The CDR3 consists of 14 residues. The DNA for the CDR3 is TGTGCCTACCCCGCAGGGGGGCTAAGCGGTGAGCAGTTCTTC. Amino acid sequence: CAYPAGGLSGEQFF.

CDR3 bases: TGTGCCAGCAGCAACAGAATGGGCAATCAGCCCCAGCATTTT. Protein sequence: CASSNRMGNQPQHF. The V gene is TRBV6-5, the J gene TRBJ1-5; D not resolved. The CDR3 has 14 residues. With 6 bases removed from V and 2 bases from J, the gap between germline ends came to 11 bases. Germline lookup yields CDR1 MNHEY and CDR2 SVGAGI.

V usage is TRBV19 and J usage is TRBJ2-4, with D maybe TRBD2 (5 bases). V was clipped by 1 base and J by 6 bases, with 13 bases between them. The CDR3 loop spans 15 amino acids. The V gene's germline CDR1 is LNHDA and CDR2 SQIVND (reference sequence). The CDR3 here is CASSIGGAMGNIQYF. The CDR3 nucleotides are TGTGCCAGTAGTATAGGGGGAGCGATGGGAAACATTCAGTACTTC.

This clone has a single count. This CDR3 reads CASSVPGQVSPLHF. CDR3 DNA sequence: TGTGCCAGTAGTGTACCGGGACAGGTCTCACCCCTCCACTTT. V and J are TRBV19 and TRBJ1-6, with 8 nucleotides matching TRBD1. The CDR3 has 14 amino acids. The ends lost 5 bases at V and 10 bases at J; junction bases unmatched: 7. Germline loops: CDR1 LNHDA, CDR2 SQIVND (reference sequence).

The chain combines TRBV10-1 with TRBJ2-3; 15 bases match TRBD2. The CDR3 sequence is 19 residues long. Germline loops: CDR1 WNHNN, CDR2 SYGVQD (reference sequence). V shed 5 bases and J 0 bases; nucleotides not matched to a gene: 9. CDR3 region: CASSPGLAGGRTSTDTQYF. The CDR3 DNA reads as TGCGCCAGCAGTCCGGGACTAGCGGGAGGACGAACTAGCACAGATACGCAGTATTTT.

The chain couples TRBV14 to TRBJ2-1, with 9 bases aligning to TRBD1. The J segment lost 8 bases and the V segment lost 4 bases, leaving 6 bases of the junction unmatched. The germline CDR1 and CDR2 sequences are SGHDN and FVKESK. There are 14 residues in the CDR3. CDR3 nucleotide sequence: TGTGCCAGCAGCCGGACAGGGGCGGTATATGAGCAGTTCTTC. Translation gives CASSRTGAVYEQFF.

The chain joins TRBV4-1 to TRBJ2-7, with D tentatively TRBD1 (7 bases). Germline lookup yields CDR1 MGHRA and CDR2 YSYEKL. Trimming cost V 1 base and J 3 bases, with 13 bases left between them. The CDR3 totals 15 residues. Here the CDR3 reads CASSQADREVYEQYF. CDR3 in DNA: TGCGCCAGCAGCCAAGCTGACAGGGAGGTCTACGAGCAGTACTTC.

This rearrangement joins TRBV7-8 to TRBJ1-4; a possible D gene is TRBD1 (5 bases). The CDR3 loop spans 12 amino acids. Trimming took 6 bases from V and 8 from J, leaving 10 bases between them. CDR1 SGHVS and CDR2 FQNEAQ come from the germline V gene. In DNA, the CDR3 is TGTGCCAGCAGGACGGGGGGGGAAAAACTGTTTTTT. It specifies CASRTGGEKLFF.

The chain has TRBV5-6 and TRBJ2-7; the D is unclear. The CDR3 extends over 13 amino acids. Germline V gene data show CDR1 as SGHDT and CDR2 as YYEEEE. V lost 2 bases and J lost 2, with 8 bases in between. In DNA, the CDR3 is TGTGCCAGCAGCTTCAACGCAGCCTACGAGCAGTACTTC. Translation gives CASSFNAAYEQYF. Looking up the rest from reference TRBV5-6 and TRBJ2-7 gives the full variable domain: DAGVTQSPTHLIKTRGQQVTLRCSPKSGHDTVSWYQQALGQGPQFIFQYYEEEERQRGNFPDRFSGHQFPNYSSELNVNALLLGDSALYLCASSFNAAYEQYFGPGTRLTVT.

The chain carries TRBV6-5 and TRBJ2-5; unclear D gene. CDR1 is MNHEY, CDR2 SVGAGI, per germline. V shed 4 bases and J shed 5 bases, with 11 bases lying between them. The CDR3 consists of 13 residues. The CDR3 reads CASSLESRETQYF. CDR3 bases: TGTGCCAGCAGTTTAGAGTCGCGGGAGACCCAGTACTTC.

The chain uses TRBV11-2 and TRBJ2-7, with 13 bases lining up with TRBD2. CDR3 size: 15 residues. Trimming removed 4 bases from V and 13 bases from J; junction bases left unmatched: 13. Looked up from germline, CDR1 is SGHAT and CDR2 is FQNNGV. CDR3 residues: CASSSILAGGAFQYF. In nucleotides, the CDR3 is TGTGCCAGCAGCTCAATACTAGCGGGAGGGGCCTTTCAATACTTC.

This chain links TRBV4-2 with TRBJ1-4, with D tentatively TRBD1 (6 bases). CDR3 length: 14 amino acids. CDR1 is LGHNA, CDR2 YNFKEQ, per germline. With 8 bases removed from V and 4 bases from J, the gap between germline ends came to 14 bases. CDR3 amino acids: CASVGGPLNEKLFF. CDR3 DNA: TGTGCCAGCGTCGGGGGGCCCCTTAATGAAAAACTGTTTTTT.

The chain has TRBV6-1 and TRBJ1-2; TRBD1 might be the D (5 bases). The CDR3 is 14 residues long. Deletions cut 7 bases from V and 8 bases from J, with 20 bases between. Germline lookup yields CDR1 MNHNS and CDR2 SASEGT. The CDR3 bases are TGTGCCAGCATTAACACTCTCGGGGGTGGAGGCTACACCTTC. Amino acid sequence: CASINTLGGGGYTF.

The chain carries TRBV28 and TRBJ2-4, with a possible D match to TRBD1 (5 bases). The CDR3 runs 16 residues. Trimming stripped 2 bases from V and 0 bases from J, with 11 bases between. Germline CDR1 MDHEN, CDR2 SYDVKM. The CDR3, as DNA: TGTGCCAGCAGTTTAGCAGGGAATCTAGCCAAAAACATTCAGTACTTC. It yields the protein CASSLAGNLAKNIQYF.

J is TRBJ1-5 and V is TRBV14; D gene unclear. With 1 base removed from V and 4 bases from J, the gap between germline ends came to 2 bases. CDR1 SGHDN and CDR2 FVKESK come from the germline V gene. The CDR3 extends over 12 amino acids. In DNA form, the CDR3 reads TGTGCCAGCAGCCAAGCGAATCAGCCCCAGCATTTT. Its protein is CASSQANQPQHF.

This chain uses TRBV9 with TRBJ2-5; D not resolved. CDR1 and CDR2 (germline): SGDLS, YYNGEE. The CDR3 runs 14 residues. Deletions cut 2 bases from V and 5 bases from J, with 13 bases between. The CDR3: CASSVGLVWETQYF. For the CDR3, the DNA is TGTGCCAGCAGCGTCGGTCTTGTGTGGGAGACCCAGTACTTC.

The chain is built from TRBV7-2 and TRBJ1-5; maybe TRBD1 (5 bases). Germline-derived CDR1 and CDR2 are SGHTA and FQGNSA. The CDR3 sequence is 13 residues long. V lost 3 bases to trimming and J lost 4 bases, with 7 bases between them. DNA of the CDR3: TGTGCCAGCAGCTTCGACAGAAATCAGCCCCAGCATTTT. Its protein product is CASSFDRNQPQHF.

This clone showed up just once. This rearrangement joins TRBV6-6 to TRBJ1-1; D is possibly TRBD1 (6 bases). From germline, CDR1 is MNHNY and CDR2 SVGAGI (reference sequence). V was clipped by 8 bases and J by 0 bases, with 13 bases between them. The length of the CDR3 is 14 residues. The CDR3 DNA reads TGTGCCAGCGGTTTAACAGGGCTGAACACTGAAGCTTTCTTT. Translation gives CASGLTGLNTEAFF.

The chain couples TRBV28 to TRBJ1-4; 7 nucleotides agree with TRBD1. Trimming cost V 5 bases and J 7 bases; bases outside gene matches: 7. This CDR3 comprises 14 residues. Germline V lookup: CDR1 MDHEN, CDR2 SYDVKM. In DNA, the CDR3 is TGTGCCAGCAGTCGGGGGACAGACGGTGAAAAACTGTTTTTT. This codes for CASSRGTDGEKLFF.

V is TRBV7-6 and J is TRBJ2-4, with D perhaps matching TRBD2 (6 bases). Germline V gene sequence: CDR1 SGHVS, CDR2 FNYEAQ. V was trimmed by 1 base and J by 7 bases, leaving 17 bases between them. CDR3 length: 16 amino acids. DNA for the CDR3: TGTGCCAGCAGCTTAGGGCCGAGTCGGAGGGAGAACATTCAGTACTTC. This translates into CASSLGPSRRENIQYF.

The J gene is TRBJ2-3, the V gene TRBV5-3; 13 nucleotides match TRBD2. TRBV5-3 is labeled an ORF, and its function is uncertain. The CDR3 covers 16 residues. The ends lost 3 bases at V and 3 bases at J; junction bases unmatched: 4. The CDR3 is CARSSELAGGTDTQYF. In nucleotides, the CDR3 is TGTGCCAGAAGCTCTGAACTAGCGGGAGGGACAGATACGCAGTATTTT.